A single sample gave rise to the 20 T cell receptor beta chains below, sequenced in a study. The sorted Tregs were CD4+CD25+CD127-/low cells. From the 5' RACE reads, TCRdb called clonotypes with MiXCR, one entry per CDR3 protein. The sample holds 52,000 or so distinct CDR3 sequences, around 21% seen once. Sequenced material: tumor-infiltrating Tregs sorted from the breast tumor. The receptors come from a female donor with breast cancer.

CDR3 in DNA: TGTGCCAGCCTTAAAGGGGCAAACACCGGGGAGCTGTTTTTT. This gives the protein CASLKGANTGELFF. The rearrangement links TRBV7-6 to TRBJ2-2, with D maybe TRBD1 (5 bases). The germline V gene has CDR1 SGHVS and CDR2 FNYEAQ. This CDR3 has 14 amino acids. With 8 bases removed from V and 2 bases from J, the gap between germline ends came to 12 bases.

This chain joins TRBV2 and TRBJ2-2, with D perhaps TRBD1 (5 bases). Germline lookup yields CDR1 SNHLY and CDR2 FYNNEI. CDR3 size: 13 residues. V was clipped by 11 bases and J by 7 bases, with 17 bases between them. The CDR3 region is CARSLGQGGELFF. CDR3 sequence (DNA): TGTGCCCGAAGCCTAGGGCAGGGCGGGGAGCTGTTTTTT.

The CDR3 is CASSSPPRTDTQYF. The CDR3 bases are TGCGCCAGCAGCTCACCTCCGAGAACAGATACGCAGTATTTT. This chain uses TRBV5-1 with TRBJ2-3; D gene ambiguous. This CDR3 has 14 residues. CDR1 and CDR2 from the germline V gene are SGHRS and YFSETQ. Trimming removed 3 bases from V and 3 bases from J, with 11 bases in between.

This clonotype has ten or more counts. The CDR3 here is CASSYPKETQYF. For the CDR3, the DNA is TGTGCCAGCAGTTACCCCAAAGAGACCCAGTACTTC. This chain joins TRBV6-6 and TRBJ2-5; D remains ambiguous. The germline V gene encodes CDR1 MNHNY and CDR2 SVGAGI (reference sequence). The CDR3 has 12 amino acids. V lost 2 bases and J lost 3, with 4 bases in between.

This clonotype was found many times. The chain has TRBV5-6 and TRBJ1-1; TRBD1 matches at 7 bases. Germline V gene lookup returns CDR1 SGHDT and CDR2 YYEEEE. V shed 4 bases, J shed 4 bases, and the junction held 4 bases outside the gene matches. The CDR3 is 13 amino acids. The DNA of the CDR3 is TGTGCCAGCAGCCAGGGGGTCGGCACTGAAGCTTTCTTT. As protein: CASSQGVGTEAFF. The variable domain in full, with the rest retrieved from reference TRBV5-6 and TRBJ1-1, is DAGVTQSPTHLIKTRGQQVTLRCSPKSGHDTVSWYQQALGQGPQFIFQYYEEEERQRGNFPDRFSGHQFPNYSSELNVNALLLGDSALYLCASSQGVGTEAFFGQGTRLTVV.

With regard to this clonotype: At one end, the junction sequence differs from germline, possibly due to a read error. The CDR3 DNA sequence: TGTGCCAGCAGCCAAGTGGGTTTTACAGATTCCTACGGGCAGTACTTC. This translates into CASSQVGFTDSYGQYF. This chain links TRBV14 with TRBJ2-7; D uncertain. The CDR3 runs 16 residues. Looked up from germline, CDR1 is SGHDN and CDR2 is FVKESK. The full variable domain, in which reference TRBV14 and TRBJ2-7 provide the parts outside the CDR3, is EAGVTQFPSHSVIEKGQTVTLRCDPISGHDNLYWYRRVMGKEIKFLLHFVKESKQDESGMPNNRFLAERTGGTYSTLKVQPAELEDSGVYFCASSQVGFTDSYGQYFGPGTRLTVT.

This clonotype was seen more than once but under ten times. This chain uses TRBV12-3 or TRBV12-4 with TRBJ2-7, with D perhaps TRBD2 (5 bases). Trimming left V 8 bases short and J 4 bases short, with 18 bases between. The CDR3 runs 14 residues. CDR3 loop: CASPTEALQYEQYF. The CDR3 DNA is TGTGCCAGCCCCACGGAGGCTCTCCAATACGAGCAGTACTTC.

The rearrangement joins TRBV20-1 to TRBJ1-2; D is undetermined. CDR1 and CDR2 (germline): DFQATT, SNEGSKA (reference sequence). The CDR3 runs 9 residues. Trimming cost V 5 bases and J 8 bases, with 6 bases left between them. This chain's CDR3 is CSAGEGYTF. The CDR3 region has the DNA TGCAGTGCTGGGGAGGGCTACACCTTC.

The chain carries TRBV5-1 and TRBJ2-5; D gene ambiguous. CDR3 length equals 11 residues. Germline values: CDR1 SGHRS, CDR2 YFSETQ. Trimming shortened V by 7 bases and J by 5 bases, and 9 bases separated the two germline ends. The CDR3 DNA is TGCGCCAGCTTCGCAGCGGAGACCCAGTACTTC. Protein sequence: CASFAAETQYF. Variable domain in full (rest from reference TRBV5-1 and TRBJ2-5): KAGVTQTPRYLIKTRGQQVTLSCSPISGHRSVSWYQQTPGQGLQFLFEYFSETQRNKGNFPGRFSGRQFSNSRSEMNVSTLELGDSALYLCASFAAETQYFGPGTRLLVL.

On this clonotype itself: This may be a read error, as it is one base from a much larger clone. The rearrangement uses TRBV11-2 and TRBJ2-7; D gene uncertain. The CDR3 totals 14 residues. Germline loops: CDR1 SGHAT, CDR2 FQNNGV. The germline V and J ends were trimmed by 5 bases and 3 bases, with 14 bases remaining between them. The CDR3 DNA reads TGTGCCAGCAGCCACTCGTACTACCACTACGAGCAGTACTTC. This gives the protein CASSHSYYHYEQYF.

This chain's CDR3 is CASSLVSSEPYEQYF. CDR3 DNA: TGTGCCAGCAGCTTAGTTTCTAGCGAACCCTACGAGCAGTACTTC. J is TRBJ2-7 and V is TRBV11-3, with D tentatively TRBD2 (6 bases). The CDR3 spans 15 residues. Germline V gene lookup returns CDR1 SGHNT and CDR2 YENEEA. The germline V and J ends were trimmed by 1 base and 2 bases, with 12 bases remaining between them. Together with reference TRBV11-3 and TRBJ2-7, the CDR3 gives the full variable domain: EAGVVQSPRYKIIEKKQPVAFWCNPISGHNTLYWYLQNLGQGPELLIRYENEEAVDDSQLPKDRFSAERLKGVDSTLKIQPAELGDSAVYLCASSLVSSEPYEQYFGPGTRLTVT.

This clonotype was observed a few times. The chain combines TRBV27 with TRBJ1-6, with D possibly matching TRBD1 (5 bases). This CDR3 comprises 18 residues. The germline V gene encodes CDR1 MNHEY and CDR2 SMNVEV (reference sequence). Between the trimmed V and J ends, which lost 6 bases and 2 bases, there was a span of 20 bases. The CDR3 coding sequence is TGTGCCAGCAGCTCCGGGACGGCAGGCCGTACCTATAATTCACCCCTCCACTTT. Its translation: CASSSGTAGRTYNSPLHF.

The J gene is TRBJ2-7, the V gene TRBV28; either TRBD1 or TRBD2 may supply D (5 bases each). V was trimmed by 8 bases and J by 0 bases, leaving 8 bases between them. Germline CDR1 MDHEN, CDR2 SYDVKM. The CDR3 has 12 amino acids. CDR3 in amino acids: CASEGSSYEQYV. The CDR3, as DNA: TGTGCCAGCGAGGGGAGCTCCTACGAGCAGTACGTC.

At least ten counts were recorded for this clonotype. J is TRBJ1-5 and V is TRBV20-1; D is unclear. Between the trimmed V and J ends, which lost 0 bases and 2 bases, there was a span of 8 bases. This CDR3 comprises 14 residues. The V gene's germline CDR1 is DFQATT and CDR2 SNEGSKA (reference sequence). The CDR3 region is CSARDRLGNQPQHF. The CDR3, as DNA: TGCAGTGCTAGAGATCGTCTTGGCAATCAGCCCCAGCATTTT.

In this sample, this clonotype turned up a few times. The rearrangement links TRBV24-1 to TRBJ2-5; 7 positions match TRBD1. The V gene end was trimmed by 7 bases and the J gene end by 5 bases; junction bases not matched to a gene: 6. CDR3 length: 13 residues. The germline gives CDR1 KGHDR, CDR2 SFDVKD. The CDR3 nucleotides read TGTGCCACCAGGGCGACAGGGATCGAGACCCAGTACTTC. Translation: CATRATGIETQYF.

The rearrangement uses TRBV7-9 and TRBJ2-4; D not resolved. The CDR3 loop spans 16 amino acids. Germline V gives CDR1 SEHNR, CDR2 FQNEAQ (reference sequence). V shed 2 bases and J shed 1 base, with 12 bases lying between them. The CDR3 spells CASSLIAHGAKNIQYF. The CDR3 coding sequence is TGTGCCAGCAGCTTAATCGCCCATGGGGCCAAAAACATTCAGTACTTC.

The chain uses TRBV18 and TRBJ1-6, with D unclear. The V end was cut by 4 bases, the J end by 5 bases, with 9 bases between. CDR3 length: 14 amino acids. Germline assignment: CDR1 KGHSH and CDR2 LQKENI. The chain's CDR3 is CASSQVLNNSPLHF. CDR3 bases: TGTGCCAGCTCACAAGTCCTTAATAATTCACCCCTCCACTTT.

This clonotype was detected only a few times. The V and J genes are TRBV24-1 and TRBJ2-2; 9 nucleotides agree with TRBD1. This CDR3 comprises 16 residues. The ends lost 7 bases at V and 6 bases at J; junction bases unmatched: 11. Germline loops: CDR1 KGHDR, CDR2 SFDVKD. The CDR3 bases are TGTGCCACCAGAGCCGCGACAGGGGGATTCGCCGGGGAGCTGTTTTTT. Amino acids: CATRAATGGFAGELFF.

The chain uses TRBV20-1 and TRBJ2-3, with TRBD2 matching over 11 bases. The CDR3 is 14 residues long. The ends lost 5 bases at V and 1 base at J; junction bases unmatched: 2. Germline-derived CDR1 and CDR2 are DFQATT and SNEGSKA (reference sequence). CDR3 bases: TGCAGTGCTTTAGCGGGGGGGGGCACAGATACGCAGTATTTT. Translated, it gives CSALAGGGTDTQYF.

This clonotype was recorded many times. The J gene is TRBJ2-3, the V gene TRBV2; D unclear. The germline V and J ends were trimmed by 4 bases and 2 bases, with 4 bases remaining between them. CDR1 is SNHLY and CDR2 is FYNNEI in the germline V gene. The CDR3 totals 12 residues. CDR3 DNA sequence: TGTGCCAGCAGTGTAAACACAGATACGCAGTATTTT. Protein: CASSVNTDTQYF.